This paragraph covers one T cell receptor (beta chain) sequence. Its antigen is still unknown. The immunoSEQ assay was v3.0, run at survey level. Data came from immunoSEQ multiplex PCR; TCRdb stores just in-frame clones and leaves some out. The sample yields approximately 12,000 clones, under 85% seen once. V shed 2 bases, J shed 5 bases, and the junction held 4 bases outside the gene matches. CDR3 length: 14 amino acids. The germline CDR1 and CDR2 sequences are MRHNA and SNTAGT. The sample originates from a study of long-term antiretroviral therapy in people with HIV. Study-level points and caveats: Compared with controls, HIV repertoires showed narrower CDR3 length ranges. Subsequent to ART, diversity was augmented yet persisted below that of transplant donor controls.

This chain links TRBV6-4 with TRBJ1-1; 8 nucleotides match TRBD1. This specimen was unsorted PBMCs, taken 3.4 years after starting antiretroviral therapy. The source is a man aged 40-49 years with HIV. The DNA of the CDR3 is TGTGCCAGCAGTGACACGGACAGGGCGACTGAAGCTTTCTTT. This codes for CASSDTDRATEAFF.